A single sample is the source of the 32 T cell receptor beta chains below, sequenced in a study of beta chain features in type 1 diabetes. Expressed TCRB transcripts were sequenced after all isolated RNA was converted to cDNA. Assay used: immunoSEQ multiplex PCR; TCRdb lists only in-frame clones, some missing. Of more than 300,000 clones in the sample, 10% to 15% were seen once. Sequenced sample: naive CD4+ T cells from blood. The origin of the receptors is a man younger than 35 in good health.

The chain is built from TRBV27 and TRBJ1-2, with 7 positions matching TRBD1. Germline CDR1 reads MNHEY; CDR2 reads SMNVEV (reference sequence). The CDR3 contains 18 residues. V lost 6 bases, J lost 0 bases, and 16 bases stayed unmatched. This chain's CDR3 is CASSPGGLGPLANYGYTF. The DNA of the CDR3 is TGTGCCAGCAGCCCAGGGGGACTGGGACCTTTAGCTAACTATGGCTACACCTTC.

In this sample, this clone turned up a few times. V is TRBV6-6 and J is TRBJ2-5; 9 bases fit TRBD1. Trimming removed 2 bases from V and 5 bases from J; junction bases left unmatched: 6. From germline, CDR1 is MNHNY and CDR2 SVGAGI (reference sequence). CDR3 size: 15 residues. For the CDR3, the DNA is TGTGCCAGCAGTTACAGGGACAGGGTGTACGAGACCCAGTACTTC. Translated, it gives CASSYRDRVYETQYF.

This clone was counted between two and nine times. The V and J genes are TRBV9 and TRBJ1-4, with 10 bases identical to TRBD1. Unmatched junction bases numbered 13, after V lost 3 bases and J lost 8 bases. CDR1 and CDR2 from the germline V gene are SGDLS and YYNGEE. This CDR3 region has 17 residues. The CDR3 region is CASSERTGGSPREKLFF. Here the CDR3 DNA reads TGTGCCAGCAGCGAGAGGACAGGGGGATCGCCGAGGGAAAAACTGTTTTTT.

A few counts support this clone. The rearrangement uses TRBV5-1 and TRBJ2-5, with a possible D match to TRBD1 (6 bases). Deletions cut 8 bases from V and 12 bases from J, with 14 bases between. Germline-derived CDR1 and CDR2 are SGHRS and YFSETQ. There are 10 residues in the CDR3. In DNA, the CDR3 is TGCGCCAGATCGGGACAACTGAAGTACTTC. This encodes CARSGQLKYF. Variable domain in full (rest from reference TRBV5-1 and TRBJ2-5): KAGVTQTPRYLIKTRGQQVTLSCSPISGHRSVSWYQQTPGQGLQFLFEYFSETQRNKGNFPGRFSGRQFSNSRSEMNVSTLELGDSALYLCARSGQLKYFGPGTRLLVL.

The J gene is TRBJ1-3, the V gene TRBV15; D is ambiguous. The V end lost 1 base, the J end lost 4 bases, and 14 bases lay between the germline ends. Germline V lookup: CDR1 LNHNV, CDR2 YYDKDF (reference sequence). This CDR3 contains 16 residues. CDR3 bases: TGTGCCACCAGCAGAGGACTGGAACTTTCAGGAAACACCATATATTTT. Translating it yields CATSRGLELSGNTIYF. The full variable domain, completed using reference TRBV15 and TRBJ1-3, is DAMVIQNPRYQVTQFGKPVTLSCSQTLNHNVMYWYQQKSSQAPKLLFHYYDKDFNNEADTPDNFQSRRPNTSFCFLDIRSPGLGDTAMYLCATSRGLELSGNTIYFGEGSWLTVV.

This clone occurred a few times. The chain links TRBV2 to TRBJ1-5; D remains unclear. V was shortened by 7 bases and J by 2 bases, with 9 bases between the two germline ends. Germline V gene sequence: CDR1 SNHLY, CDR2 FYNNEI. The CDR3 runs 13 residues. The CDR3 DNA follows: TGTGCCAGCAACCTCGAGGGCAATCAGCCCCAGCATTTT. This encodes CASNLEGNQPQHF.

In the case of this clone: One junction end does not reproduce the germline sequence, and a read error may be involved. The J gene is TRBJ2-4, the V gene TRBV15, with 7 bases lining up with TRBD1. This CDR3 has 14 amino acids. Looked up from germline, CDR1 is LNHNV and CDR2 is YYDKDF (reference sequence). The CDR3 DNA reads TGTGCCACCAGCGGAGACAGGGATAGAAACATTCAGTACTTC. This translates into CATSGDRDRNIQYF. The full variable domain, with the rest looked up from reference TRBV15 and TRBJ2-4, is DAMVIQNPRYQVTQFGKPVTLSCSQTLNHNVMYWYQQKSSQAPKLLFHYYDKDFNNEADTPDNFQSRRPNTSFCFLDIRSPGLGDTAMYLCATSGDRDRNIQYFGAGTRLSVL.

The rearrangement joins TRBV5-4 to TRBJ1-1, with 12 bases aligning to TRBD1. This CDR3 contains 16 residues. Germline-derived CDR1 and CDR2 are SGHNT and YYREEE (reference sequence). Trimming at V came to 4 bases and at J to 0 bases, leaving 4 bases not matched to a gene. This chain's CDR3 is CASSRGQGAMNTEAFF. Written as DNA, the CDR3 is TGTGCCAGCAGCCGGGGACAGGGGGCGATGAACACTGAAGCTTTCTTT.

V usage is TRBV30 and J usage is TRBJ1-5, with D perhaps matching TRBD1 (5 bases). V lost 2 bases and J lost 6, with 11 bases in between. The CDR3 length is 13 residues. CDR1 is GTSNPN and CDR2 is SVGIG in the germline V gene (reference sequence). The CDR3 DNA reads TGTGCCTGGAGTTACAGGACCCCTCAGCCCCAGCATTTT. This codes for CAWSYRTPQPQHF.

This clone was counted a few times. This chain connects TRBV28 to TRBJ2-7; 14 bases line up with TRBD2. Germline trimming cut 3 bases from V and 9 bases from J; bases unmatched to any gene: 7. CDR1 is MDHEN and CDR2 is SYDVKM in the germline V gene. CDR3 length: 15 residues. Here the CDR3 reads CASSFGTSGSVGQYF. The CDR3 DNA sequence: TGTGCCAGCAGTTTTGGGACTAGCGGGAGTGTGGGGCAGTACTTC.

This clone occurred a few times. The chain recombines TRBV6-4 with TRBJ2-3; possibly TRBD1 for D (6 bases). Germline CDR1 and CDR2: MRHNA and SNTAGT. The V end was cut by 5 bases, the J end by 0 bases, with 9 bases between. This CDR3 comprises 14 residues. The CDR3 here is CASSPGQSTDTQYF. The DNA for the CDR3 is TGTGCCAGCAGTCCCGGACAGAGCACAGATACGCAGTATTTT.

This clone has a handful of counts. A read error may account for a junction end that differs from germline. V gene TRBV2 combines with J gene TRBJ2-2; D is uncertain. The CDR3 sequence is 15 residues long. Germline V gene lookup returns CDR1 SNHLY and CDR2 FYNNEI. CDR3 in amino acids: CASSEVVANTGELFF. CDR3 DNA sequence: TGTGCCAGCAGCGAAGTAGTCGCGAACACCGGGGAGCTGTTTTTT.

CDR3 amino acids: CASSPEAETQYF. For the CDR3, the DNA is TGTGCCAGCTCACCGGAGGCAGAGACCCAGTACTTC. The V call is TRBV18, the J call TRBJ2-5; maybe TRBD2 (5 bases). V was pared by 3 bases and J by 4 bases, with 6 bases between. Germline V gene lookup returns CDR1 KGHSH and CDR2 LQKENI. The CDR3 spans 12 residues.

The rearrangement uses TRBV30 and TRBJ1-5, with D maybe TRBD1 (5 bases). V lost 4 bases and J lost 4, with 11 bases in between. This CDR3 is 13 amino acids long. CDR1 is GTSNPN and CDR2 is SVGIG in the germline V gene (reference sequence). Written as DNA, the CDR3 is TGTGCCTGGAACTCAGGGTGGAATCAGCCCCAGCATTTT. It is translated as CAWNSGWNQPQHF.

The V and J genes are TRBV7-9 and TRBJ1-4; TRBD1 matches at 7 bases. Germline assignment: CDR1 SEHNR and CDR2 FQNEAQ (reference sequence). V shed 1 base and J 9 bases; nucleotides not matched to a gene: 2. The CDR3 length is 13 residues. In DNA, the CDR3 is TGTGCCAGCAGCTTAGACAGGGGCAAAAAACTGTTTTTT. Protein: CASSLDRGKKLFF.

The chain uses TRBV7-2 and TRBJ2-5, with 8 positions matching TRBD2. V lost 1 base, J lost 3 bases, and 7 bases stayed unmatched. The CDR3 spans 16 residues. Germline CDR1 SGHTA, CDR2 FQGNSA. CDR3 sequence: CASSLGGAAGEETQYF. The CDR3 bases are TGTGCCAGCAGCTTAGGTGGGGCAGCGGGAGAAGAGACCCAGTACTTC.

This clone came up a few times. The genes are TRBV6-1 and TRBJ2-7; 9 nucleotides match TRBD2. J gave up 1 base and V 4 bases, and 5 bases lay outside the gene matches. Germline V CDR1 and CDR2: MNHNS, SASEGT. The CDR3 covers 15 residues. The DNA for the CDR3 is TGTGCCAGCAGTGGCGGGACTAGCAATTCCTACGAGCAGTACTTC. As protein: CASSGGTSNSYEQYF.

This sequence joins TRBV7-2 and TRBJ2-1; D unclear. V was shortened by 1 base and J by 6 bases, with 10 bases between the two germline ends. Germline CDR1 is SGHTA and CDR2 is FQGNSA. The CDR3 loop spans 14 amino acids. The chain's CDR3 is CASSLVLERNEQFF. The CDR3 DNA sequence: TGTGCCAGCAGCTTAGTCCTAGAACGCAATGAGCAGTTCTTC. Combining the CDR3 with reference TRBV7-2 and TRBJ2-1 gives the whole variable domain GAGVSQSPSNKVTEKGKDVELRCDPISGHTALYWYRQSLGQGLEFLIYFQGNSAPDKSGLPSDRFSAERTGGSVSTLTIQRTQQEDSAVYLCASSLVLERNEQFFGPGTRLTVL.

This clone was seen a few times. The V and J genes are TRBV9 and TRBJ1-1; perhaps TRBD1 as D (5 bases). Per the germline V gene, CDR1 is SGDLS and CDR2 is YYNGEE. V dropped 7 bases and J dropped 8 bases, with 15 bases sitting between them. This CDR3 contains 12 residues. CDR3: CASGGTTKEAFF. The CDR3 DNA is TGTGCCAGCGGCGGGACGACTAAGGAAGCTTTCTTT.

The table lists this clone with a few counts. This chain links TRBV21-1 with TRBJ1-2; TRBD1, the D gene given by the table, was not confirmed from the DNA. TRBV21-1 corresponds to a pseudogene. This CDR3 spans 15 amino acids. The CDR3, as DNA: TGTGCCAGCAGCGAAGTCTTCCGGACAGGTCAAGGCTACACCTTC. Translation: CASSEVFRTGQGYTF.

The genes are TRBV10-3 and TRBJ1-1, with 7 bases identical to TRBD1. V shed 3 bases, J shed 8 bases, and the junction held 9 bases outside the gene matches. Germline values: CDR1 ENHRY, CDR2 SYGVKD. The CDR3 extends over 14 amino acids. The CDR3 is CAISDGQDVYEAFF. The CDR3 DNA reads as TGTGCCATCAGTGACGGACAGGACGTATACGAAGCTTTCTTT.

In DNA form, the CDR3 reads TGTGCCAGCAGTTTCAGGGCCCTGAACACAGATACGCAGTATTTT. Residues: CASSFRALNTDTQYF. J is TRBJ2-3 and V is TRBV28; D perhaps matches TRBD1 (5 bases). V dropped 3 bases and J dropped 2 bases, with 12 bases sitting between them. Germline V gene sequence: CDR1 MDHEN, CDR2 SYDVKM. The CDR3 length is 15 residues. Filled out from reference TRBV28 and TRBJ2-3, the complete variable domain reads DVKVTQSSRYLVKRTGEKVFLECVQDMDHENMFWYRQDPGLGLRLIYFSYDVKMKEKGDIPEGYSVSREKKERFSLILESASTNQTSMYLCASSFRALNTDTQYFGPGTRLTVL.

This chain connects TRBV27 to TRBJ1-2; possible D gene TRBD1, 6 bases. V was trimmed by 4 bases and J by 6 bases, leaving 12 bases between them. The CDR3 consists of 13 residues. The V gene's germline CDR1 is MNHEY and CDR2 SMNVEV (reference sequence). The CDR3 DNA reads TGTGCCAGCAGTTCTCGGACAGAGAATGGCTACACCTTC. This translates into CASSSRTENGYTF.

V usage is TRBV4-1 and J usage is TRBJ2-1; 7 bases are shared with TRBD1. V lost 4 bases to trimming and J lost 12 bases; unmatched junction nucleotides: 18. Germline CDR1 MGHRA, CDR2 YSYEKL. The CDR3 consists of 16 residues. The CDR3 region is CASSRIVGQDPRGQFF. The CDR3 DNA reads TGCGCCAGCAGCCGTATTGTAGGACAGGACCCTAGAGGGCAGTTCTTC.

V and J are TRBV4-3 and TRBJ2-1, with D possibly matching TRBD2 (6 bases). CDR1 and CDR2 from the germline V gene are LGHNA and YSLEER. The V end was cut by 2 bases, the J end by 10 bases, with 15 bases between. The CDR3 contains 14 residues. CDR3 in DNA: TGCGCCAGCAGCCAACTAGGGAGGCCTAGAGAGCAGTTCTTC. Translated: CASSQLGRPREQFF.

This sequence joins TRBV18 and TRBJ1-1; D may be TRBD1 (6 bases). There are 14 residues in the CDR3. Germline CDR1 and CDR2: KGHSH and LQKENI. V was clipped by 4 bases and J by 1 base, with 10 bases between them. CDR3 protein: CASSLRQENTEAFF. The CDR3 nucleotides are TGTGCCAGCTCACTACGACAGGAGAACACTGAAGCTTTCTTT.

CDR3 bases: TGTGCCAGCTCACGACAGGGGACTGAGCAGTTCTTC. Its protein product is CASSRQGTEQFF. The chain employs TRBV18 and TRBJ2-1, with 8 bases lining up with TRBD1. CDR3 length: 12 residues. With 4 bases clipped from V and 9 bases from J, the junction kept 2 bases outside the gene matches. CDR1 and CDR2 from the germline V gene are KGHSH and LQKENI.

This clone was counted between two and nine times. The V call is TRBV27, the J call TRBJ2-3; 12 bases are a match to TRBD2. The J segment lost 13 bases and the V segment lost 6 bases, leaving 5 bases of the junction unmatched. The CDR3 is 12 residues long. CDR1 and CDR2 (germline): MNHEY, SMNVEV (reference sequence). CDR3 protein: CASRLAGGGEYF. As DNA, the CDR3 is TGTGCCAGCAGACTAGCGGGAGGAGGCGAGTATTTT.

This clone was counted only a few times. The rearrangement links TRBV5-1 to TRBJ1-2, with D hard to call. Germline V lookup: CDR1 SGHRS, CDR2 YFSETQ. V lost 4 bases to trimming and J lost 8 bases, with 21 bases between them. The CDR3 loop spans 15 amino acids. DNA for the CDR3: TGCGCCAGCAGCCGTGGTGAGGTACGAACTGAGGGCTACACCTTC. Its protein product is CASSRGEVRTEGYTF.

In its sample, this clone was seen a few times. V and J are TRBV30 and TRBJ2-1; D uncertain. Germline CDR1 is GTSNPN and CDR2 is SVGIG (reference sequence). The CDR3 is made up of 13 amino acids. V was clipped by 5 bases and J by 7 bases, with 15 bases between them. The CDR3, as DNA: TGTGCCTGGCTCCGTCGGTTTGCTAATGAGCAGTTCTTC. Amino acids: CAWLRRFANEQFF.

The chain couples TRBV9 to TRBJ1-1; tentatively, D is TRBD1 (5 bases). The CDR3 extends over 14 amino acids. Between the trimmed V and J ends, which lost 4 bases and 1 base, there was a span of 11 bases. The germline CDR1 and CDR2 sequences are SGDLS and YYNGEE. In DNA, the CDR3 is TGTGCCAGCAGCCGGATGACAGAGAACACTGAAGCTTTCTTT. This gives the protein CASSRMTENTEAFF.

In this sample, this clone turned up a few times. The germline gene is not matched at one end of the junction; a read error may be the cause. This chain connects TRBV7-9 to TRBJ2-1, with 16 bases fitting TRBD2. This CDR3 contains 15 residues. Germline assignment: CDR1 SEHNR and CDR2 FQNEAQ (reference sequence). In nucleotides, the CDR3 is TGTGCCAGCAGCCCGCGGGGGACTAGCGGGAGGGCCCCCCTCTTC. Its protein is CASSPRGTSGRAPLF.